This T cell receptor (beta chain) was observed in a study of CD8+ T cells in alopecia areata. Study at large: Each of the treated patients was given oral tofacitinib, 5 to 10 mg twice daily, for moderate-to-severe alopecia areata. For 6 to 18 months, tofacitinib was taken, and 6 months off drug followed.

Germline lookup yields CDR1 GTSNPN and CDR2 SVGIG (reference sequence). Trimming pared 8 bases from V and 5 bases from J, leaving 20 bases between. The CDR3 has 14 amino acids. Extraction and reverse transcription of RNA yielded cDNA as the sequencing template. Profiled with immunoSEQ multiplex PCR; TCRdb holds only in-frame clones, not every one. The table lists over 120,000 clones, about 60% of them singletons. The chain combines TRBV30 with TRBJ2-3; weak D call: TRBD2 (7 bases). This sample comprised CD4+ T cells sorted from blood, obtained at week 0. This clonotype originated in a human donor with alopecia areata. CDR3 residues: CAGGKGGAQDTQYF. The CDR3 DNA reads TGTGCCGGGGGGAAAGGGGGGGCCCAAGATACGCAGTATTTT.